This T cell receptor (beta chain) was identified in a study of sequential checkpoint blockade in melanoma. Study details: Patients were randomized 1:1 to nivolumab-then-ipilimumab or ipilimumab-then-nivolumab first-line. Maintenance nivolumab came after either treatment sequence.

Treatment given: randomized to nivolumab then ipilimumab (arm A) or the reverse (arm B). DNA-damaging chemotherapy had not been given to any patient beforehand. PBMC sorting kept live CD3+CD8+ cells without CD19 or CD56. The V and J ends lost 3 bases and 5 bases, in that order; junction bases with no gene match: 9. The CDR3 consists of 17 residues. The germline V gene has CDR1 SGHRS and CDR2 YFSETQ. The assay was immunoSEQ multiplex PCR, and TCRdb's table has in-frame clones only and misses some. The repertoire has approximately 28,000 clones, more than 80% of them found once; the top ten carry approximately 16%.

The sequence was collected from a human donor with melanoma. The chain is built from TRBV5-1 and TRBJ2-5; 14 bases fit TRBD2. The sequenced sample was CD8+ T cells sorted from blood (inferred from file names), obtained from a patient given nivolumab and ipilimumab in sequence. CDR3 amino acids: CASSSPTSGRAGETQYF. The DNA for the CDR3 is TGCGCCAGCAGCTCCCCGACTAGCGGGAGGGCGGGGGAGACCCAGTACTTC. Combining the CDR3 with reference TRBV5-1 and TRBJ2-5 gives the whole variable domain KAGVTQTPRYLIKTRGQQVTLSCSPISGHRSVSWYQQTPGQGLQFLFEYFSETQRNKGNFPGRFSGRQFSNSRSEMNVSTLELGDSALYLCASSSPTSGRAGETQYFGPGTRLLVL.